This T cell receptor beta chain derives from a study of blood T cell repertoires in COVID-19. At the level of the study: Some COVID-19 samples were acute and others convalescent; all came from the United States, Italy and Spain. Sample material is recorded as cDNA or gDNA derived from T cells, B-cell-depleted T cells, or PBMCs.

In the original workflow: Reference gene primer amplification gave estimated nucleated cell counts. The table came from immunoSEQ multiplex PCR; TCRdb's copy has only in-frame clones and leaves some out. The D gene and trimming were derived from the DNA, and the V and J assignments and clone size from that table. The table shows 200,000 to 300,000 clones, with 86% occurring only once. V was shortened by 1 base and J by 4 bases, with 10 bases between the two germline ends. This CDR3 contains 14 residues. Per germline, CDR1 SGHDN and CDR2 FVKESK. Sequencing was done on a sample of peripheral blood. The V call is TRBV14, the J call TRBJ1-1; D perhaps matches TRBD1 (6 bases). The receptor's source is a man older than 75 with acute or convalescent COVID-19. In nucleotides, the CDR3 is TGTGCCAGCAGCCAAGTGGGGGCTGGCACTGAAGCTTTCTTT. It encodes CASSQVGAGTEAFF. The whole variable domain, remainder taken from reference TRBV14 and TRBJ1-1, is EAGVTQFPSHSVIEKGQTVTLRCDPISGHDNLYWYRRVMGKEIKFLLHFVKESKQDESGMPNNRFLAERTGGTYSTLKVQPAELEDSGVYFCASSQVGAGTEAFFGQGTRLTVV.